This is a list of T cell receptor beta chains from one sample in a study of CD8+ T cells in alopecia areata. TCRdb's copy holds only in-frame clones and misses some; the assay was immunoSEQ multiplex PCR. The repertoire consists of roughly 120,000 clones, with 50% to 75% occurring once and the leading ten covering roughly an eighth. Sequencing used CD8+ T cells sorted from blood, obtained at week 24, from a patient treated with tofacitinib. The receptors stem from a human donor with alopecia areata. Each CDR3 is given with its conserved first and last residue. A D gene is named only where the DNA matches it firmly. For some rows the clone size is stated as once, few or many, or as a class when expanded; others skip it.

TGTGCCAGCGGGACGACAGGGCTCTATGGCTACACCTTC | CASGTTGLYGYTF | - | TRBJ1-2 | TRBD1 | TRBV27
TGTGCCAGCAGCTTGGGACACTCCTACGAGCAGTACTTC | CASSLGHSYEQYF | - | TRBJ2-7 | - | TRBV5-4
TGTGCCAGCAGGTATCAAACGGGCTACGAGCAGTACTTC | CASRYQTGYEQYF | - | TRBJ2-7 | - | TRBV28
TGTGCCATCAGTGAGTTATTCGGGACGGGGCGTGGGTACGAGCAGTACTTC | CAISELFGTGRGYEQYF | once | TRBJ2-7 | - | TRBV10-3
TGTGCCAGCAGCTTAACTCGAAGCGGTTACGAGCAGTACTTC | CASSLTRSGYEQYF | - | TRBJ2-7 | - | TRBV7-9
TGTGCCAGTAGTCCAGTCGGACTAGCGGGGGGCCTCTACAATGAGCAGTTCTTC | CASSPVGLAGGLYNEQFF | - | TRBJ2-1 | TRBD2 | TRBV19
TGTGCCTGGAGTCCCTTTCGTCCGGCTAGACCCTACTCCCTTCTCTACAATGAGCAGTTCTTC | CAWSPFRPARPYSLLYNEQFF | many | TRBJ2-1 | - | TRBV30
TGTGCCAGCAGTTTCCTCGGGGCTAGTAATTCACCCCTCCACTTT | CASSFLGASNSPLHF | - | TRBJ1-6 | - | TRBV27
TGCGCCAGCAGCCTCCTTACAGGGGGGAATCAGCCCCAGCATTTT | CASSLLTGGNQPQHF | - | TRBJ1-5 | TRBD1 | TRBV4-3
TGCAGCGTTGAGGGGACAGCTTATAACTATGGCTACACCTTC | CSVEGTAYNYGYTF | - | TRBJ1-2 | TRBD1 | TRBV29-1
TGTGCCAGCAGCCCCTGGGATAATGAAAAACTGTTTTTT | CASSPWDNEKLFF | - | TRBJ1-4 | - | TRBV11-2
TGTGCCAGCAGTTACCACTCCGGAGCTGATGGCTACACCTTC | CASSYHSGADGYTF | - | TRBJ1-2 | - | TRBV6-5
TGTGCCAGCAGCTTAAGGCGGGGGGACCAAGAGACCCAGTACTTC | CASSLRRGDQETQYF | few | TRBJ2-5 | TRBD2 | TRBV7-8
TGTGCCAGCAGCTTAGCCAGGGCCAGCAATCAGCCCCAGCATTTT | CASSLARASNQPQHF | once | TRBJ1-5 | - | TRBV7-2
TGTGCCAGCAGCTTCGGGGAAGGCACAGATACGCAGTATTTT | CASSFGEGTDTQYF | few | TRBJ2-3 | - | TRBV7-6
TGTGCCAGCAACCAAGGGCATCGCACAGATACGCAGTATTTT | CASNQGHRTDTQYF | few | TRBJ2-3 | - | TRBV7-2
TGCGCCAGCAGCTCCTTACAGGGATCGGACACTGAAGCTTTCTTT | CASSSLQGSDTEAFF | - | TRBJ1-1 | - | TRBV5-1
TGTGCCAGCAGCTTTCCCCGGGCACCCCTGGGTGAGCAGTACTTC | CASSFPRAPLGEQYF | - | TRBJ2-7 | - | TRBV5-6
TGTGCCAGCAGCCAAGAAACTCCCACGCCCAGCCCAGTTATAGGCGAGGGCTACACCTTC | CASSQETPTPSPVIGEGYTF | - | TRBJ1-2 | - | TRBV4-2
TGTGCCAGCAGCTTAGATGGCGGGGGGAGCTCCTACAATGAGCAGTTCTTC | CASSLDGGGSSYNEQFF | few | TRBJ2-1 | TRBD2 | TRBV13
TGTGCCAGCAGACAAACAGGGGGCTATGGCTACACCTTC | CASRQTGGYGYTF | - | TRBJ1-2 | TRBD1 | TRBV5-6
TGTGCCAGCAGTTTAGCGGGTCCGGAGACCCAGTACTTC | CASSLAGPETQYF | few | TRBJ2-5 | TRBD2 | TRBV6-5
TGCAGCGTTGAAGCGGTGGACAGGGGAAGGTACGAGCAGTACTTC | CSVEAVDRGRYEQYF | - | TRBJ2-7 | TRBD1 | TRBV29-1
TGTGCCACCAGCAGAAGAAGACAGCCAGGCTCTGGAAACACCATATATTTT | CATSRRRQPGSGNTIYF | - | TRBJ1-3 | - | TRBV15
TGTGCCACCAGCAGAGATACAGGGTGGAATGGCTACACCTTC | CATSRDTGWNGYTF | - | TRBJ1-2 | - | TRBV15
TGTGCCACCACAGCTGCAGAGCCCTCCATTGATTCACCCCTCCACTTT | CATTAAEPSIDSPLHF | - | TRBJ1-6 | - | TRBV27
TGTGCCAGCAGCGTAGGTACAGGGGTGGACGAGCAGTACTTC | CASSVGTGVDEQYF | - | TRBJ2-7 | TRBD1 | TRBV9
TGTGCTAGTGGTTTGCTCCAGCCCCAGCATTTT | CASGLLQPQHF | - | TRBJ1-5 | - | TRBV12-5
TGTGCCTGGTCAAAAGCGGGGGGGCGCTACGAGCAGTACTTC | CAWSKAGGRYEQYF | few | TRBJ2-7 | TRBD2 | TRBV30
TGTGCCAGCAGCCCACGGGACAGGGGGCGCGATGAGCAGTTCTTC | CASSPRDRGRDEQFF | - | TRBJ2-1 | TRBD1 | TRBV7-9
TGTGCCAGCAGCGGGGGACTTCCAGATACGCAGTATTTT | CASSGGLPDTQYF | - | TRBJ2-3 | - | TRBV5-4
TGTGCCAGCAGTTACGGACTAGCGGGGGCCCCGGGCACCGGGGAGCTGTTTTTT | CASSYGLAGAPGTGELFF | - | TRBJ2-2 | TRBD2 | TRBV7-8
TGTGCCAGCAGCTTCGGGAGGGCTCTGGGCTCCTACGAGCAGTACTTC | CASSFGRALGSYEQYF | - | TRBJ2-7 | TRBD2 | TRBV5-4
TGCAGCGTTGTGGTTAGGGTCAATGAGCAGTTCTTC | CSVVVRVNEQFF | - | TRBJ2-1 | - | TRBV29-1
TGTGCCAGCAGCGGCCTCCGGGGGGTTTCCGAGGGGACCCAGTACTTC | CASSGLRGVSEGTQYF | - | TRBJ2-5 | TRBD2 | TRBV9
TGCAGCGTTGCTCCTAGCGGGCAAGAGACCCAGTACTTC | CSVAPSGQETQYF | - | TRBJ2-5 | TRBD2 | TRBV29-1
TGTGCCAGCAGCGTAGTCGGCGGCGGGGCTACTGAAGCTTTCTTT | CASSVVGGGATEAFF | - | TRBJ1-1 | - | TRBV9
TGTGCCAGCCGGATAAGGGGGCCTCATTCACCCCTCCACTTT | CASRIRGPHSPLHF | - | TRBJ1-6 | TRBD1 | TRBV27
TGTGCCAGCAGCCTAGGGGGTGGGTCTGAAGCTTTCTTT | CASSLGGGSEAFF | - | TRBJ1-1 | - | TRBV6-5
TGTGCCAGCGCCTGGACAGGGGGCTCCTACGAGCAGTACTTC | CASAWTGGSYEQYF | - | TRBJ2-7 | TRBD1 | TRBV28
TGCGCCAGCAGCCAAGGTAGACTAGCGGGGGGAGATACGCAGTATTTT | CASSQGRLAGGDTQYF | - | TRBJ2-3 | TRBD2 | TRBV5-5
TGCGCCAGCACACGATCAGGTCGAAGCTCTGGAAACACCATATATTTT | CASTRSGRSSGNTIYF | - | TRBJ1-3 | - | TRBV4-1
TGTGCCAGCAGCTTTTCGGCGGGGGGGCGTAAAAATGAGCAGTTCTTC | CASSFSAGGRKNEQFF | - | TRBJ2-1 | TRBD2 | TRBV7-6
TGTGCCAGCAGCTTGGTAGAGGGGGTCCACAATGAGTGGGATGAGCAGTTCTTC | CASSLVEGVHNEWDEQFF | - | TRBJ2-1 | - | TRBV5-6
TGTGCCAGCAGCCCAGAGAGCACAGATACGCAGTATTTT | CASSPESTDTQYF | - | TRBJ2-3 | - | TRBV5-6
TGTGCCAGCAGCTCGGGGGATGGTTCCTACGAGCAGTACTTC | CASSSGDGSYEQYF | few | TRBJ2-7 | - | TRBV5-6
TGTGCCATCAGTCCTGGGACAGGGGGCACTGAAGCTTTCTTT | CAISPGTGGTEAFF | - | TRBJ1-1 | TRBD1 | TRBV10-3
TGTGCTAGTGGTTTGGTACGTACGAACACTGAAGCTTTCTTT | CASGLVRTNTEAFF | - | TRBJ1-1 | - | TRBV12-5
TGTGCCAGCAGCTGGGGACTAGCGGGGTCCTACGAGCAGTACTTC | CASSWGLAGSYEQYF | - | TRBJ2-7 | TRBD2 | TRBV5-6
TGTGCCATCAGTGATTCTGAATATAGCAATCAGCCCCAGCATTTT | CAISDSEYSNQPQHF | - | TRBJ1-5 | - | TRBV10-3
TGCAGCGTTGAAGATAGGGGCGTAAGCAGCACCGGGGAGCTGTTTTTT | CSVEDRGVSSTGELFF | few | TRBJ2-2 | - | TRBV29-1
TGCAGCGTTGAGATCGACGGGACACGCGACGAGCAGTACTTC | CSVEIDGTRDEQYF | - | TRBJ2-7 | - | TRBV29-1
TGTGCCAGCAGTTACCGCGAGGGGGGCACTGAAGCTTTCTTT | CASSYREGGTEAFF | - | TRBJ1-1 | - | TRBV6-5
TGTGCCAGTCAGAAGGGAAGGGAATCCTATAATTCACCCCTCCACTTT | CASQKGRESYNSPLHF | - | TRBJ1-6 | - | TRBV2
TGTGCCAGCAGTTTAGACAGAGCCTACGAGCAGTACTTC | CASSLDRAYEQYF | few | TRBJ2-7 | - | TRBV27
TGTGCCAGCAGCTTAGTCCCCAAGTCCTACGAGCAGTACTTC | CASSLVPKSYEQYF | - | TRBJ2-7 | - | TRBV5-4
TGCAGCGTTGAGTGGACCGTGGATTACAATGAGCAGTTCTTC | CSVEWTVDYNEQFF | few | TRBJ2-1 | - | TRBV29-1
TGTGCCAGCAGCTCGACAGGTAGAGGGGAGACCCAGTACTTC | CASSSTGRGETQYF | - | TRBJ2-5 | - | TRBV7-2
TGTGCCAGCAGTTCAACAGGGGCCAATCAGCCCCAGCATTTT | CASSSTGANQPQHF | - | TRBJ1-5 | TRBD1 | TRBV27